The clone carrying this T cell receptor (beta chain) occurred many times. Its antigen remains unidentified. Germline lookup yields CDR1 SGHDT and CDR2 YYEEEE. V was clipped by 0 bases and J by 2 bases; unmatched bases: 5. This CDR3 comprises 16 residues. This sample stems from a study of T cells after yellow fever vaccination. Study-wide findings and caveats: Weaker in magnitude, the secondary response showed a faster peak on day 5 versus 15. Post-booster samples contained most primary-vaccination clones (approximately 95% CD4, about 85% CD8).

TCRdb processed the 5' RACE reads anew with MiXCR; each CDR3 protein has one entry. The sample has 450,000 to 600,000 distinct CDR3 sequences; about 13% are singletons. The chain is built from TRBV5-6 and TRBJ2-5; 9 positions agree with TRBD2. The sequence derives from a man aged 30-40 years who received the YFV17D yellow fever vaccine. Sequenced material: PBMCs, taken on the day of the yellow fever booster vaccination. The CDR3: CASSLAGSGSQETQYF. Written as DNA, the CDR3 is TGTGCCAGCAGCTTGGCAGGTAGCGGGAGTCAAGAGACCCAGTACTTC.